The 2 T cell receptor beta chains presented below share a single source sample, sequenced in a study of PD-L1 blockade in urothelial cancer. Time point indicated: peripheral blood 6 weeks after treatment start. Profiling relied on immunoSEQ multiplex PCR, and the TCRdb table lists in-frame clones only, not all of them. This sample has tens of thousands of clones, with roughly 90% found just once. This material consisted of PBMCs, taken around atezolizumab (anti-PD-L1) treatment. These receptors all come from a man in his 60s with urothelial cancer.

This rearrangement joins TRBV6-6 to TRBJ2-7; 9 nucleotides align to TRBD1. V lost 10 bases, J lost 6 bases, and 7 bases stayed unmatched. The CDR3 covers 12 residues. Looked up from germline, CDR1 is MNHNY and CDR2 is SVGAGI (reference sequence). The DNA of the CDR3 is TGTGCCACCCGGGACAGGGTCTCCGAGCAGTACTTC. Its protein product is CATRDRVSEQYF.

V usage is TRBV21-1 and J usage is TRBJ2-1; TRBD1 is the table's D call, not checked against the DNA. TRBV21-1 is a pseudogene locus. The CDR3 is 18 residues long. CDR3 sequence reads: CASSKLFGDRPLLDEQFF. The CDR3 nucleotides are TGTGCCAGCAGCAAACTTTTTGGGGACAGGCCCCTTTTGGATGAGCAGTTCTTC.